This T cell receptor (beta chain) was identified during a study of T cell responses to AZD1222 COVID-19 vaccine (dated by TCRdb to about 2021). In terms of the full investigation: AZD1222 recipients with second doses at about 4 weeks or about 12 weeks were pooled, because spike-specific TCR depth and breadth did not differ between schedules. TCR sequencing was performed for roughly 250 trial participants, of whom around 200 were given two doses of AZD1222 and around 25 were given two doses of MenACWY control vaccine. Trial participants were enrolled by age into subgroups of 18-55, 56-69 and 70-plus years, and approximately 150, 30 and 60 TCR-sequenced participants, respectively, were included in these subgroups.

The germline V gene specifies MDHEN as CDR1 and SYDVKM as CDR2. Including the terminal cysteine and phenylalanine, the CDR3 comprises 14 residues. Here the CDR3 DNA is all that survives: 42 bases in frame from base 1. V is cut back by 6 bases and J by 7 bases, with 8 bases in the junction unmatched. The investigation overall reported the following: Spike-specific TCR breadth and depth rose significantly after two AZD1222 doses compared with day 0 and with MenACWY recipients. The whole spike protein was spanned by vaccine-associated CD4 TCRs, and dominant responses were seen in regions 160-218 and 743-854. Conclusions about previously exposed vaccinees were limited because only a handful of AZD1222 recipients were SARS-CoV-2 seropositive at baseline. In the small 56-69-year group, the increase in depth fell short of significance, most likely because of low power. Because no day 14 peak-response samples were available, repertoires were characterized only after the peak T cell response. Participants were mostly white British, with more females than males. The authors suggested clonal diversity may have been underestimated. Nearly half of unique spike-specific TCRs reportedly recognized epitopes outside regions mutated in the B.1.351 and B.1.1.7 variants.

The CDR3 regions of human TCRbeta chains were analyzed by immunosequencing. In the authors' own workflow: Repertoire TCRs were matched against a reference library of SARS-CoV-2-specific TCRs generated with the MIRA antigen-specificity platform. Breadth meant the fraction of unique TCRs that were SARS-CoV-2-associated, whereas depth meant the fraction of total T cells that were SARS-CoV-2-associated. Using the MIRA data, each spike-specific TCR was mapped to the spike region that the TCR reacts to and placed in a CD4 or CD8 class. Log10-transformed breadth and depth values were compared by one-way ANOVA with Sidak's multiple comparisons tests. Here the immuneACCESS table is served through TCRdb, limited to in-frame sequences with V and J called. Missing clones are a known gap in these copies; in checked studies unresolved V genes cover under half, and the rest lacks a known reason. The V and J calls and clone size were taken over from that table, and D and trimming were inferred from the DNA. This sample comprises around 260,000 clones, approximately 93% of them detected only once. 0.5% to 0.7% of the sample is in the top ten clones.

The sample's time point label, decoded: baseline before first vaccination. Vaccinee samples were obtained from the UK trials COV001 and COV002, which included a single-blind randomized controlled phase 2/3 trial of AZD1222 (ChAdOx1 nCoV-19) in healthy adults. Trial participant PBMC samples were collected at day 0 and day 28 after the second dose for TCRbeta chain sequencing. About this clone: The antigen this receptor binds is unknown. No base qualities exist here, and no much larger clone lies one base off it.

The sequence joins TRBV28 to TRBJ2-1; 8 central bases correspond to TRBD1. The clonotype comes from an adult in good health. This specimen consisted of peripheral blood, obtained on day 0 of AZD1222 vaccination. The sequence in DNA is TGTGCCAGCAGACAGGGACAGGTTGGGAATGAGCAGTTCTTC. This sequence encodes CASRQGQVGNEQFF.